Presented here are 12 T cell receptor beta chains from one specimen sequenced in a study of blood T cell repertoires in COVID-19 (TCRdb year 2020). Libraries came from the immunoSEQ multiplex PCR assay. The immuneACCESS repertoire file appears here via TCRdb, limited to in-frame rearrangements. These files lack a portion of the clones; in checked studies, under half of the deficit traces to unresolved V genes, and the cause of the others is not known. In all, the sample holds around 140,000 clones, and roughly 84% of those were seen once. The ten biggest clones cover about 18% of the sample. Material for sequencing was peripheral blood. The receptors come from a woman aged 80 or older with acute or convalescent COVID-19.

The chain employs TRBV6-2 or TRBV6-3 and TRBJ1-5; weak D call: TRBD1 (6 bases). CDR1 is MNHEY, CDR2 SVGEGT, per germline. The CDR3 sequence is 15 residues long. V gave up 5 bases and J gave up 5 bases, with 16 bases separating them. The CDR3: CASSTPTGGDQPQHF. The DNA for the CDR3 is TGTGCCAGCAGTACCCCGACAGGCGGAGATCAGCCCCAGCATTTT.

The chain uses TRBV11-2 and TRBJ1-2; 9 positions match TRBD1. J gave up 2 bases and V 8 bases, and 3 bases lay outside the gene matches. CDR1 and CDR2 (germline): SGHAT, FQNNGV. The CDR3 length is 13 residues. CDR3 in DNA: TGTGCCAGCGGGGGACAGGGAAACTATGGCTACACCTTC. Amino acid sequence: CASGGQGNYGYTF.

This chain uses TRBV18 with TRBJ2-5; D may be TRBD1 (6 bases). Germline CDR1 reads KGHSH; CDR2 reads LQKENI. V lost 4 bases and J lost 0, with 9 bases in between. The CDR3 runs 14 residues. The CDR3 loop reads CASSLTGNQETQYF. The CDR3 DNA sequence: TGTGCCAGCTCACTTACAGGGAACCAAGAGACCCAGTACTTC. The variable domain in full, completed from reference TRBV18 and TRBJ2-5, reads NAGVMQNPRHLVRRRGQEARLRCSPMKGHSHVYWYRQLPEEGLKFMVYLQKENIIDESGMPKERFSAEFPKEGPSILRIQQVVRGDSAAYFCASSLTGNQETQYFGPGTRLLVL.

This sequence joins TRBV27 and TRBJ1-2; D not certain. V was clipped by 6 bases and J by 3 bases, with 5 bases between them. The CDR3 consists of 11 residues. Germline-derived CDR1 and CDR2 are MNHEY and SMNVEV (reference sequence). The CDR3 reads CASRNYYGYTF. The CDR3 nucleotides read TGTGCCAGCAGGAACTACTATGGCTACACCTTC.

This chain connects TRBV5-1 to TRBJ2-5; 9 positions match TRBD1. The length of the CDR3 is 16 residues. The germline V gene encodes CDR1 SGHRS and CDR2 YFSETQ. J lost 2 bases, V lost 3 bases, and 8 bases had no gene match. The CDR3 loop reads CASSYRQGVRQETQYF. In DNA, the CDR3 is TGCGCCAGCAGCTACAGACAGGGGGTTCGACAAGAGACCCAGTACTTC.

The V gene is TRBV2, the J gene TRBJ2-5, with 10 bases identical to TRBD2. The CDR3 sequence is 16 residues long. V shed 0 bases and J 5 bases; nucleotides not matched to a gene: 6. Per germline, CDR1 SNHLY and CDR2 FYNNEI. Here the CDR3 DNA reads TGTGCCAGCAGTGAAGCTGTAGCGGGGGGTGATGAGACCCAGTACTTC. This encodes CASSEAVAGGDETQYF.

This chain joins TRBV7-2 and TRBJ2-5, with 8 bases identical to TRBD1. V was clipped by 5 bases and J by 5 bases; unmatched bases: 7. Germline CDR1 SGHTA, CDR2 FQGNSA. This CDR3 contains 14 residues. CDR3 sequence (DNA): TGTGCCAGCAGCCCGCAGGGGGCCGGGGAGACCCAGTACTTC. This translates into CASSPQGAGETQYF.

The V call is TRBV2, the J call TRBJ1-1; D unresolved. The ends were cut back, 4 bases at V and 1 base at J, with 13 bases in the middle. The CDR3 contains 15 residues. Germline assignment: CDR1 SNHLY and CDR2 FYNNEI. CDR3 sequence: CASSARFGRNTEAFF. The CDR3 DNA reads as TGTGCCAGCAGTGCCCGCTTTGGGAGGAACACTGAAGCTTTCTTT. The full variable domain, its missing parts supplied by reference TRBV2 and TRBJ1-1, is EPEVTQTPSHQVTQMGQEVILRCVPISNHLYFYWYRQILGQKVEFLVSFYNNEISEKSEIFDDQFSVERPDGSNFTLKIRSTKLEDSAMYFCASSARFGRNTEAFFGQGTRLTVV.

This clone was counted only a few times. The CDR3 sequence is CASSPRQTTGELFF. The CDR3 DNA is TGTGCCAGCAGTCCTCGACAGACCACCGGGGAGCTGTTTTTT. The chain carries TRBV5-4 and TRBJ2-2; a weak D match, TRBD1 (5 bases). The germline V gene has CDR1 SGHNT and CDR2 YYREEE (reference sequence). The ends were cut back, 5 bases at V and 4 bases at J, with 12 bases in the middle. This CDR3 comprises 14 residues.

This sequence joins TRBV5-1 and TRBJ1-6; the D gene is possibly TRBD1 (5 bases). Germline V gives CDR1 SGHRS, CDR2 YFSETQ. This CDR3 region has 15 residues. V lost 0 bases and J 5 bases, leaving 9 bases between the germline ends. CDR3 protein: CASSLDGRDNSPLHF. The CDR3 nucleotides read TGCGCCAGCAGCTTGGATGGCAGGGATAATTCACCCCTCCACTTT.

The J gene is TRBJ2-2, the V gene TRBV4-3, with D possibly matching TRBD1 (6 bases). CDR1 LGHNA and CDR2 YSLEER come from the germline V gene. The CDR3 is made up of 15 amino acids. V lost 0 bases and J lost 7, with 12 bases in between. DNA of the CDR3: TGCGCCAGCAGCCAAGAGAACAGGGTGATCGGGGAGCTGTTTTTT. The encoded protein is CASSQENRVIGELFF.

The V call is TRBV4-1, the J call TRBJ2-3; 9 bases are shared with TRBD2. The CDR3 spans 17 residues. The ends lost 0 bases at V and 6 bases at J; junction bases unmatched: 10. Germline-derived CDR1 and CDR2 are MGHRA and YSYEKL. As DNA, the CDR3 is TGCGCCAGCAGCCAAGATTTAGGGCGGGGGGGCCCGGATACGCAGTATTTT. Its translation: CASSQDLGRGGPDTQYF.